The entry that follows covers one TCR beta chain sequence. Its antigen is unknown. The input lacks base qualities; no much larger clone sits a single base away. The time point label of this sample denotes: progressive disease on ibrutinib. Approximately 2 micrograms of genomic DNA were extracted from cryopreserved PBMCs for TCR beta library preparation. Longitudinal blood samples from CLL patients on ibrutinib monotherapy were analyzed using high-throughput TCR beta sequencing. The patients took part in an open-label, single-center phase 2 trial of ibrutinib monotherapy. V is reduced by 4 bases and J by 5 bases, leaving a spacing of 17 bases between them. CDR1 SGHAT and CDR2 FQNNGV are derived from the germline V gene. Reading from cysteine to phenylalanine, the CDR3 counts 15 amino acids. The CDR3 DNA has 45 bases and is translated from base 1. This record comes from a study of cytotoxic CD8 clonotypes in ibrutinib-treated CLL (dated by TCRdb to the early 2020s). Regarding the complete study: The cohort was composed of more than ten relapsed/refractory and roughly 15 treatment-naive patients; IGHV unmutated status was identified in 17 patients. Cryopreserved peripheral blood mononuclear cells were collected before treatment, at response, and at either disease progression or sustained remission. Responses were partial in about 25 patients and complete in 2; after median approximately 67 months follow-up, about 15 stayed in remission and 12 progressed. On average, each sample yielded about 250,000 productive templates and about 95,000 productive rearrangements. Every remission and progressive disease sample was obtained while ibrutinib was still being received by the patients. Of the roughly 81 people in the trial, 26 had longitudinal samples available. Response samples were taken after a median of approximately 12 months on treatment, ranging from about 6 to 36 months.

The study at large found these results: Public clonotypes were rare and either shrank or stayed stable during treatment, and the rise in clonality at ibrutinib response reflected expansion of private clonotypes. Lymph node repertoires were not examined, and the timing of sampling was not matched between patients in sustained remission and those whose disease progressed. Clonality increased at ibrutinib response, stayed stable in sustained remission, and fell back toward baseline at progression. At baseline, clonality was higher than in age-matched healthy donors and showed a strong correlation with circulating CD8+ T-cell counts.

The goal of deep resolution MiSeq sequencing was a depth between 1 in 1 million and 1 in 200,000 T cells, and coverage averaged 10x per clonotype. The immunoSEQ hsTCRB Kit was used to generate the TCR beta libraries. Under the source paper's analysis protocol: The data were analyzed with ImmunoSEQ Analyzer and ImmunoSEQ Data Assistant, and V, D and J gene assignments followed IMGT definitions. Clonality was computed as one minus normalized Shannon entropy of productive rearrangement frequencies, ranging from 0 to 1. Public clonotype analysis was restricted to overrepresented clonotypes comprising at least 0.05% of each patient's repertoire. Around 13 age-matched healthy donor repertoires from immuneACCESS were used as controls for clonality. Drawn from immuneACCESS, this table holds only the in-frame rearrangements with V and J called that TCRdb kept. Clones are partly lost; checked studies trace under half to an unresolved V gene and leave the rest unexplained. The V and J calls and clone size come from that table; D and trimming were worked out from the DNA. The sample profile shows approximately 150,000 clones; around nine tenths of them were found once. The ten largest clones take up about 2.9% of the sample.

The sequence joins TRBV11-2 to TRBJ1-1; possibly the D gene is TRBD1, per 5 matching bases. This receptor was taken from a human donor with chronic lymphocytic leukemia. Sequenced material: PBMCs, taken at disease progression, from a patient treated with ibrutinib. The sequence in DNA is TGTGCCAGCAGCTCGGCGATGAGGGGTGGGACTGAAGCTTTCTTT. This encodes CASSSAMRGGTEAFF.